Shown below are 5 T cell receptor beta chains from a single sample sequenced in a study of shared clonotypes between healthy human individuals. CD45RO-negative, CCR7-positively selected cells formed the naive CD8 fraction, excluding terminally differentiated effector memory CD45RA+ cells. The repertoire was sequenced with immunoSEQ multiplex PCR; TCRdb's copy has only in-frame clones and lacks some. Of around 2,000,000 clones in the sample, 85% to 95% were seen once. The source material was naive CD8+ T cells from PBMCs. The receptors originated from a man aged 18 to 29 in good health. Some clones in this sample may be carry-over from other donors' samples.

This clone was detected only once. V and J are TRBV19 and TRBJ1-1, with TRBD1 identical over 7 bases. Germline lookup yields CDR1 LNHDA and CDR2 SQIVND (reference sequence). With V trimmed by 1 base and J by 7 bases, 3 bases remained unmatched. The CDR3 sequence is 13 residues long. The CDR3 coding sequence is TGTGCCAGTAGTATAGCCCGGGACAGTGAAGCTTTCTTT. This translates into CASSIARDSEAFF.

This chain links TRBV5-1 with TRBJ2-7; 7 positions match TRBD1. The CDR3 sequence is 14 residues long. The germline V gene has CDR1 SGHRS and CDR2 YFSETQ. With 3 bases clipped from V and 3 bases from J, the junction kept 6 bases outside the gene matches. CDR3 in amino acids: CASSWSGTDYEQYF. In DNA form, the CDR3 reads TGCGCCAGCAGCTGGTCCGGGACAGACTACGAGCAGTACTTC.

On this clone itself: This specimen includes other DNA sequences encoding the same CDR3. The genes are TRBV7-3 and TRBJ2-2, with D tentatively TRBD1 (6 bases). The germline CDR1 and CDR2 sequences are SGHTA and FQGTGA. The V and J ends lost 4 bases and 2 bases respectively, with 11 bases between them. The CDR3 is 15 amino acids. The CDR3 is CASSSTGGNTGELFF. The CDR3 DNA follows: TGTGCCAGCAGCTCGACAGGTGGCAACACCGGGGAGCTGTTTTTT.

V usage is TRBV28 and J usage is TRBJ2-7; 7 bases are a match to TRBD2. Germline values: CDR1 MDHEN, CDR2 SYDVKM. Trimming at V came to 5 bases and at J to 6 bases, leaving 16 bases not matched to a gene. The length of the CDR3 is 16 residues. The CDR3 sequence: CASSLIGRETASEQYF. The CDR3 region has the DNA TGTGCCAGCAGTCTCATAGGGAGGGAAACAGCATCCGAGCAGTACTTC.

J is TRBJ2-1 and V is TRBV5-8; D perhaps matches TRBD2 (5 bases). There are 16 residues in the CDR3. Trimming took off 0 bases at V and 0 bases at J, with 10 bases between the two ends. Germline V gene lookup returns CDR1 SGHTS and CDR2 YDEGEE. The CDR3 spells CASSLGGFSSYNEQFF. In DNA form, the CDR3 reads TGTGCCAGCAGCTTGGGCGGGTTCTCCTCCTACAATGAGCAGTTCTTC. The full variable domain, in which reference TRBV5-8 and TRBJ2-1 provide the parts outside the CDR3, is EAGVTQSPTHLIKTRGQQATLRCSPISGHTSVYWYQQALGLGLQFLLWYDEGEERNRGNFPPRFSGRQFPNYSSELNVNALELEDSALYLCASSLGGFSSYNEQFFGPGTRLTVL.